This T cell receptor (beta chain) was captured in a study of beta chain features in type 1 diabetes. The study, taken as a whole, reports: Cells with high TCR expression could be over-represented when cDNA is sequenced. Whether TCRB rearrangement is influenced by HLA type was left unresolved in this analysis. All four CD4+ subsets of Type 1 diabetes patients contained TCRB CDR3s that were moderately but significantly shorter. VDJ junctions from type 1 diabetes patients carried fewer insertions and larger deletions.

Worth noting for this clone: Its antigen is not known.

It was via CD45RO/CCR7/CD25/CD127/CD95/CD27 that CD4+ naive, central memory, regulatory and stem cell-like memory cells were sorted. The CDR3 is made up of 15 amino acids. Germline V gene lookup returns CDR1 ENHRY and CDR2 SYGVKD. V shed 6 bases and J shed 5 bases, with 18 bases lying between them. Expressed TCRB transcripts were sequenced, since all the RNA that had been isolated was reverse transcribed. The data were produced by immunoSEQ multiplex PCR, yet TCRdb's version contains in-frame clones alone and is incomplete. The sample carries hundreds of thousands of clones, 13% recorded once. This chain joins TRBV10-3 and TRBJ2-3; D is uncertain. This sequence originates from a man younger than 35 with type 1 diabetes. Sequences were obtained from naive CD4+ T cells from blood. The CDR3 protein is CAISGNTDVGDTQYF. The CDR3 DNA follows: TGTGCCATCAGCGGAAATACGGACGTTGGAGATACGCAGTATTTT.